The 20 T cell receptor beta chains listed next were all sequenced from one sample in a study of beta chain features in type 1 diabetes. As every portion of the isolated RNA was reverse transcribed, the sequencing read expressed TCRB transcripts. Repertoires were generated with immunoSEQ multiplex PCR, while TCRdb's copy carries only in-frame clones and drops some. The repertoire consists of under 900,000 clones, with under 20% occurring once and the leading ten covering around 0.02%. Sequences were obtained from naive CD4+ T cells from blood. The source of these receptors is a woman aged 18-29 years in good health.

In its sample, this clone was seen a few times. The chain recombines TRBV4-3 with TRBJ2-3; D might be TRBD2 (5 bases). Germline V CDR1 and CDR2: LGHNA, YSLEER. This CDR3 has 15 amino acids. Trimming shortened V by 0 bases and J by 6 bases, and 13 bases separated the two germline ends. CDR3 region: CASSQEGTSRDTQYF. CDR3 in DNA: TGCGCCAGCAGCCAAGAGGGCACTAGTAGGGATACGCAGTATTTT.

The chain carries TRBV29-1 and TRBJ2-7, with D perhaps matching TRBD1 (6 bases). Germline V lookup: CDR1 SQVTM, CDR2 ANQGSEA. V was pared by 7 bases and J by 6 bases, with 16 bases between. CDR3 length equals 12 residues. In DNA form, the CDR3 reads TGCAGCGGGGGGCAGGTTGTCTCCGAGCAGTACTTC. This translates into CSGGQVVSEQYF.

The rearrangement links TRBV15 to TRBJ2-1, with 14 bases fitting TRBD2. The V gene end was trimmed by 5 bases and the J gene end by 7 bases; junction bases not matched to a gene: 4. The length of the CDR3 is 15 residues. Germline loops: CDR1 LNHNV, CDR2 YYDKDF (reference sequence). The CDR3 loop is CATSSRLAGGNEQFF. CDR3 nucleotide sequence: TGTGCCACCAGCTCCCGACTAGCGGGGGGGAATGAGCAGTTCTTC.

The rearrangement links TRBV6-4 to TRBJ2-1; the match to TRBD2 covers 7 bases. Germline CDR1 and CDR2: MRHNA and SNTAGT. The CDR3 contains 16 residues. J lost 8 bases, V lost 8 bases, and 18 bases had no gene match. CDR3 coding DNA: TGTGCCAGCCCCCATGTGTGCGCGGGAGAGGCCGATGAGCAGTTCTTC. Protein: CASPHVCAGEADEQFF.

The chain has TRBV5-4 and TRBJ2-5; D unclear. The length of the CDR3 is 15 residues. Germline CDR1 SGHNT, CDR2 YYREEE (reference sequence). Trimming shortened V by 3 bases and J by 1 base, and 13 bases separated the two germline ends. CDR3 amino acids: CASSSWKEPQETQYF. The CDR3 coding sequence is TGTGCCAGCAGCTCGTGGAAAGAGCCCCAAGAGACCCAGTACTTC.

The CDR3 DNA reads TGTGCCAGCAGCTTACAGCTCAGCGCATTTGACACTGAAGCTTTCTTT. As protein: CASSLQLSAFDTEAFF. This chain joins TRBV7-2 and TRBJ1-1; D gene uncertain. This CDR3 has 16 residues. The germline V and J ends were trimmed by 2 bases and 3 bases, with 16 bases remaining between them. The germline V gene encodes CDR1 SGHTA and CDR2 FQGNSA.

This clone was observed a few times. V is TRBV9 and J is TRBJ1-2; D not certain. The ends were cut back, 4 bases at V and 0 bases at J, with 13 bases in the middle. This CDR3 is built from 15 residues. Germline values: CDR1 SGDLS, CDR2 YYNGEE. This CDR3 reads CASSPTPDANYGYTF. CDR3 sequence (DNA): TGTGCCAGCAGCCCCACCCCAGACGCTAACTATGGCTACACCTTC. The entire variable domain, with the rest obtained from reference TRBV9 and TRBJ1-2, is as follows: DSGVTQTPKHLITATGQRVTLRCSPRSGDLSVYWYQQSLDQGLQFLIQYYNGEERAKGNILERFSAQQFPDLHSELNLSSLELGDSALYFCASSPTPDANYGYTFGSGTRLTVV.

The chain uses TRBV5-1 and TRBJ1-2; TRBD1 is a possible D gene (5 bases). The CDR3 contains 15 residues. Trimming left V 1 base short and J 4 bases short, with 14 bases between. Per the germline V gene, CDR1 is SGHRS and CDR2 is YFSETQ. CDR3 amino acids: CASSLSQGLGYGYTF. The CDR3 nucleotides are TGCGCCAGCAGCTTGTCGCAGGGACTAGGCTATGGCTACACCTTC.

The CDR3 DNA reads as TGTGCCAGCATCTCTGGGACTAGCGCAGCCTACGAGCAGTACTTC. The encoded protein is CASISGTSAAYEQYF. The gene calls are TRBV6-1 and TRBJ2-7; the match to TRBD2 covers 10 bases. Germline CDR1 is MNHNS and CDR2 is SASEGT. The CDR3 has 15 amino acids. The V gene end was trimmed by 7 bases and the J gene end by 2 bases; junction bases not matched to a gene: 8.

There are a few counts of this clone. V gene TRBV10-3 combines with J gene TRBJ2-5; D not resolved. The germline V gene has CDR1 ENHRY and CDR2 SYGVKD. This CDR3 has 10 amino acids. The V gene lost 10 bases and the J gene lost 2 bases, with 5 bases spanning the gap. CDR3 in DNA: TGTGCCACCTGGCAAGAGACCCAGTACTTC. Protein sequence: CATWQETQYF.

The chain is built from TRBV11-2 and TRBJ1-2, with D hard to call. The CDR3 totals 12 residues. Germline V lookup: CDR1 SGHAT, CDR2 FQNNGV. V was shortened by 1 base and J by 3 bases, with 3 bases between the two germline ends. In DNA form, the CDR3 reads TGTGCCAGCAGCTTAGGACACTATGGCTACACCTTC. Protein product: CASSLGHYGYTF.

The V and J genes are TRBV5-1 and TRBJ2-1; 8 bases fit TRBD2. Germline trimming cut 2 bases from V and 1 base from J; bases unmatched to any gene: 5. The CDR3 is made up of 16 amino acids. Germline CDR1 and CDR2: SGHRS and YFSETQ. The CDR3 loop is CASSFSSGLSYNEQFF. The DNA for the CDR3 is TGCGCCAGCAGCTTTTCTAGCGGGCTATCCTACAATGAGCAGTTCTTC.

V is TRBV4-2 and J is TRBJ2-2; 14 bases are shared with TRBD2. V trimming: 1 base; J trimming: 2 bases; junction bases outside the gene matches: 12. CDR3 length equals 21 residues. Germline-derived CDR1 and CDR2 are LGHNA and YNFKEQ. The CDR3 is CASSQVKGLAGERRNTGELFF. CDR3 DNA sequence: TGTGCCAGCAGCCAAGTGAAGGGACTAGCGGGAGAACGACGTAACACCGGGGAGCTGTTTTTT.

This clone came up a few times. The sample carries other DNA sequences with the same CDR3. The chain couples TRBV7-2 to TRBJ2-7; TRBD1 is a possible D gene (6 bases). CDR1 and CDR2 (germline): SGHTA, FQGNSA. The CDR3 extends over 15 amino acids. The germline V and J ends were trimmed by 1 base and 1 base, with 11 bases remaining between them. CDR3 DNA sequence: TGTGCCAGCAGCTTAGTTGCAGGGGATTCCTACGAGCAGTACTTC. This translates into CASSLVAGDSYEQYF.

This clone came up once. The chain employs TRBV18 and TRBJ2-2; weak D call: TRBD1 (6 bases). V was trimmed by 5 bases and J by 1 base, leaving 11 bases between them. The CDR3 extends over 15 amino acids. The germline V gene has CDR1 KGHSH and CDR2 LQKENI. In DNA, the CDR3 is TGTGCCAGCTCAACGACAGGACAGAACACCGGGGAGCTGTTTTTT. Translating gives CASSTTGQNTGELFF.

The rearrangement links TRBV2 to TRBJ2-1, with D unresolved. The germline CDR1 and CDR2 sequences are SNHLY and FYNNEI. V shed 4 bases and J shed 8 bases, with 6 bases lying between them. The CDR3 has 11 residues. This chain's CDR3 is CASSALDEQFF. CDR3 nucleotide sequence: TGTGCCAGCAGTGCCTTGGATGAGCAGTTCTTC. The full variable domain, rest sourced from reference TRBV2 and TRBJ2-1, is EPEVTQTPSHQVTQMGQEVILRCVPISNHLYFYWYRQILGQKVEFLVSFYNNEISEKSEIFDDQFSVERPDGSNFTLKIRSTKLEDSAMYFCASSALDEQFFGPGTRLTVL.

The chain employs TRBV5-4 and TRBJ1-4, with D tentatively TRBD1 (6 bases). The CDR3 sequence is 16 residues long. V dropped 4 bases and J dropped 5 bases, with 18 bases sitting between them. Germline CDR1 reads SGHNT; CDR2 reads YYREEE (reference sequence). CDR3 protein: CASSPSGQGKNEKLFF. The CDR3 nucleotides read TGTGCCAGCAGCCCTTCAGGGCAGGGGAAGAATGAAAAACTGTTTTTT.

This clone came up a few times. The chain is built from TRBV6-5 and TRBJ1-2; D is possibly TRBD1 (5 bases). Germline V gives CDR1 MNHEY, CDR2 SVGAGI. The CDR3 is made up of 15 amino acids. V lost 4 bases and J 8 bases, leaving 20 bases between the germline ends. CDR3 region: CASSLRGVISGGYTF. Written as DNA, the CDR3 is TGTGCCAGCAGTTTGAGGGGCGTTATCTCCGGCGGCTACACCTTC.

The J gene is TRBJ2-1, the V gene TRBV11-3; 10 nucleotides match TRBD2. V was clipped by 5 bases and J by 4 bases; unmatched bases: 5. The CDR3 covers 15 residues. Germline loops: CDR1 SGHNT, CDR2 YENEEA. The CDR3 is CASSIRLAGYNEQFF. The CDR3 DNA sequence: TGTGCCAGCAGCATACGACTAGCGGGTTACAATGAGCAGTTCTTC.

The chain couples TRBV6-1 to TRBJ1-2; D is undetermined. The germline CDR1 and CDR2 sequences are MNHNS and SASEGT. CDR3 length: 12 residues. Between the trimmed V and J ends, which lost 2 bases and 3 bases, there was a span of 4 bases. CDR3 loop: CASSELDYGYTF. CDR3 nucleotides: TGTGCCAGCAGTGAATTGGACTATGGCTACACCTTC.